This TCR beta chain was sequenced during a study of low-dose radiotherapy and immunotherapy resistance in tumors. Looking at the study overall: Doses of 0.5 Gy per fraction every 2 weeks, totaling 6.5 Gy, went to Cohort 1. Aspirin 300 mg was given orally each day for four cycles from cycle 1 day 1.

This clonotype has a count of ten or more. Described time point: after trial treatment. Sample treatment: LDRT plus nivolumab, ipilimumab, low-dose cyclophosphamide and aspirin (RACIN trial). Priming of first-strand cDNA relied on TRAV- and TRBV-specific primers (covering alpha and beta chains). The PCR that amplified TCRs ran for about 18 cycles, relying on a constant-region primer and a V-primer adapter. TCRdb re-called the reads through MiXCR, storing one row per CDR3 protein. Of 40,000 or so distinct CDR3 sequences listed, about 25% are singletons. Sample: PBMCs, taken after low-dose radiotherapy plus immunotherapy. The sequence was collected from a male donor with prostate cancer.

The CDR3 here is CASSRPLGLAERETQYF. The CDR3 DNA reads TGTGCCAGCAGCCGGCCACTCGGACTAGCGGAACGGGAGACCCAGTACTTC. The chain uses TRBV28 and TRBJ2-5; TRBD2 matches 10 bases. CDR1 is MDHEN, CDR2 SYDVKM, per germline. V lost 6 bases and J lost 5; bases outside the gene matches: 15. The CDR3 contains 17 residues.